These 29 T cell receptor beta chains were all obtained from the same sample, sequenced in a study of cytomegalovirus exposure and HLA in healthy donors. Primers included in the PCR were 60 Vbeta and 13 Jbeta primers. The table came from immunoSEQ multiplex PCR; TCRdb's copy has only in-frame clones and leaves some out. This sample's table reports tens of thousands of clones. Material: PBMCs. All receptors derive from a man aged 18 to 30 in good health and CMV-seropositive.

The chain is built from TRBV11-2 and TRBJ2-1, with TRBD2 matching over 7 bases. Unmatched junction bases numbered 4, after V lost 0 bases and J lost 2 bases. In germline, CDR1 is SGHAT, CDR2 FQNNGV. The CDR3 extends over 16 amino acids. In nucleotides, the CDR3 is TGTGCCAGCAGCTTAGATCTAGCGGATCCCTACAATGAGCAGTTCTTC. Protein product: CASSLDLADPYNEQFF.

V is TRBV5-1 and J is TRBJ2-3, with D unclear. This CDR3 is 16 amino acids long. Germline CDR1 reads SGHRS; CDR2 reads YFSETQ. The V and J ends lost 0 bases and 0 bases respectively, with 11 bases between them. The DNA of the CDR3 is TGCGCCAGCAGCTTGGGCTCGATCACTAGCACAGATACGCAGTATTTT. Residues: CASSLGSITSTDTQYF. The entire variable domain, with the rest obtained from reference TRBV5-1 and TRBJ2-3, is as follows: KAGVTQTPRYLIKTRGQQVTLSCSPISGHRSVSWYQQTPGQGLQFLFEYFSETQRNKGNFPGRFSGRQFSNSRSEMNVSTLELGDSALYLCASSLGSITSTDTQYFGPGTRLTVL.

The V gene is TRBV12-5, the J gene TRBJ2-3, with a tentative D call TRBD1 (5 bases). The CDR3 covers 15 residues. V was shortened by 2 bases and J by 3 bases, with 12 bases between the two germline ends. Germline CDR1 and CDR2: LGHNT and FRNRAP. The CDR3 is CASGLTLGETDTQYF. CDR3 coding DNA: TGTGCTAGTGGTTTGACCCTAGGGGAAACAGATACGCAGTATTTT.

The rearrangement uses TRBV5-1 and TRBJ1-1; D remains unclear. This CDR3 is built from 12 residues. V dropped 7 bases and J dropped 4 bases, with 11 bases sitting between them. CDR1 is SGHRS, CDR2 YFSETQ, per germline. This CDR3 reads CASRQEGTEAFF. The CDR3 nucleotides are TGCGCCAGCCGGCAGGAGGGCACTGAAGCTTTCTTT.

The V gene is TRBV19, the J gene TRBJ1-1, with 9 bases that match TRBD1. Trimming removed 1 base from V and 0 bases from J; junction bases left unmatched: 3. Germline V gene data show CDR1 as LNHDA and CDR2 as SQIVND (reference sequence). This CDR3 region has 16 residues. CDR3 region: CASSIGGTGLNTEAFF. CDR3 coding DNA: TGTGCCAGTAGTATAGGGGGGACAGGGCTGAACACTGAAGCTTTCTTT.

The J gene is TRBJ2-2, the V gene TRBV18, with TRBD2 matching 12 bases. Per germline, CDR1 KGHSH and CDR2 LQKENI. CDR3 length: 19 residues. The ends lost 4 bases at V and 7 bases at J; junction bases unmatched: 16. The CDR3 DNA follows: TGTGCCAGCTCACGCACGGTTGCTAGCGGGGGGGCGAGGGACGGGGAGCTGTTTTTT. This encodes CASSRTVASGGARDGELFF.

The chain carries TRBV18 and TRBJ2-1; 9 nucleotides align to TRBD2. This CDR3 is 16 amino acids long. CDR1 is KGHSH and CDR2 is LQKENI in the germline V gene. The junction had 6 bases not matched to a gene; V was cut back by 3 bases and J by 3 bases. The CDR3 nucleotides are TGTGCCAGCTCACCCTATAGCGGGAGTAACTACAATGAGCAGTTCTTC. Translating gives CASSPYSGSNYNEQFF.

J is TRBJ2-7 and V is TRBV9; 7 nucleotides agree with TRBD1. This CDR3 spans 14 amino acids. V lost 1 base, J lost 3 bases, and 4 bases stayed unmatched. CDR1 is SGDLS, CDR2 YYNGEE, per germline. CDR3 region: CASSVTGVSYEQYF. In DNA form, the CDR3 reads TGTGCCAGCAGCGTAACAGGGGTAAGCTACGAGCAGTACTTC.

The CDR3 coding sequence is TGCGCCAGCAGCTTGGCGTCATTGTCGCTAGCGGGAGTTGCCGGAAATGAGCAGTTCTTC. The encoded protein is CASSLASLSLAGVAGNEQFF. The chain links TRBV5-1 to TRBJ2-1; TRBD2 matches 10 bases. The germline gives CDR1 SGHRS, CDR2 YFSETQ. The V gene end was trimmed by 0 bases and the J gene end by 7 bases; junction bases not matched to a gene: 19. The CDR3 has 20 amino acids.

The V and J genes are TRBV5-8 and TRBJ1-5; TRBD1 agrees at 8 bases. The CDR3 consists of 15 residues. The germline gives CDR1 SGHTS, CDR2 YDEGEE. V gave up 3 bases and J gave up 4 bases; unmatched junction bases: 6. In DNA, the CDR3 is TGTGCCAGCAGCTCGGACAGGGAATCTAATCAGCCCCAGCATTTT. Encoded protein: CASSSDRESNQPQHF.

The V call is TRBV19, the J call TRBJ2-5, with TRBD2 matching 11 bases. With 11 bases clipped from V and 1 base from J, the junction kept 3 bases outside the gene matches. This CDR3 contains 13 residues. CDR1 and CDR2 from the germline V gene are LNHDA and SQIVND (reference sequence). CDR3 residues: CASGTSGQETQYF. The CDR3 region has the DNA TGTGCCTCCGGGACTAGCGGCCAAGAGACCCAGTACTTC.

This rearrangement joins TRBV27 to TRBJ1-5, with D possibly being TRBD1 (6 bases). Trimming stripped 2 bases from V and 9 bases from J, with 17 bases between. The CDR3 extends over 15 amino acids. Germline values: CDR1 MNHEY, CDR2 SMNVEV (reference sequence). The CDR3 spells CASSLAYRAPGPQHF. CDR3 in DNA: TGTGCCAGCAGTTTAGCGTACAGGGCGCCGGGGCCCCAGCATTTT.

The J gene is TRBJ2-1, the V gene TRBV19, with 9 bases fitting TRBD1. With V trimmed by 7 bases and J by 7 bases, 11 bases remained unmatched. Germline CDR1 reads LNHDA; CDR2 reads SQIVND (reference sequence). The CDR3 is 15 amino acids. Here the CDR3 DNA reads TGTGCCAGTAAAGGTAGGGACAGGGCAGAAAATGAGCAGTTCTTC. It is translated as CASKGRDRAENEQFF.

The CDR3: CASIRNRGGTSGRSYEQYF. In DNA form, the CDR3 reads TGTGCCAGCATTAGAAACAGGGGGGGGACTAGCGGGAGATCCTACGAGCAGTACTTC. The gene calls are TRBV2 and TRBJ2-7; 14 bases fit TRBD2. The V segment lost 7 bases and the J segment 1 base; nucleotides outside the gene matches: 15. Germline values: CDR1 SNHLY, CDR2 FYNNEI. CDR3 length equals 19 residues. The full variable domain, its missing parts supplied by reference TRBV2 and TRBJ2-7, is EPEVTQTPSHQVTQMGQEVILRCVPISNHLYFYWYRQILGQKVEFLVSFYNNEISEKSEIFDDQFSVERPDGSNFTLKIRSTKLEDSAMYFCASIRNRGGTSGRSYEQYFGPGTRLTVT.

This rearrangement joins TRBV4-1 to TRBJ1-1; 9 nucleotides line up with TRBD1. The CDR3 totals 14 residues. Germline CDR1 is MGHRA and CDR2 is YSYEKL. After removal of 4 bases from V and 8 bases from J, the junction contained 8 bases not matched to a gene. The CDR3 loop is CASSPRTGEVEAFF. Written as DNA, the CDR3 is TGCGCCAGCAGCCCTAGGACAGGGGAAGTGGAAGCTTTCTTT.

The V gene is TRBV30, the J gene TRBJ1-5, with 9 bases matching TRBD1. The CDR3 extends over 15 amino acids. Trimming at V came to 2 bases and at J to 5 bases, leaving 7 bases not matched to a gene. Germline V lookup: CDR1 GTSNPN, CDR2 SVGIG (reference sequence). The CDR3 region is CAWSIRDRADQPQHF. The CDR3 coding sequence is TGTGCCTGGAGTATACGGGACAGGGCGGATCAGCCCCAGCATTTT.

The chain couples TRBV7-2 to TRBJ1-3; D uncertain. This CDR3 region has 14 residues. V was pared by 1 base and J by 0 bases, with 4 bases between. The germline V gene has CDR1 SGHTA and CDR2 FQGNSA. CDR3 sequence (DNA): TGTGCCAGCAGCTTAGAACTCTCTGGAAACACCATATATTTT. Translated, it gives CASSLELSGNTIYF.

V gene TRBV28 combines with J gene TRBJ2-7, with D maybe TRBD1 (8 bases). The length of the CDR3 is 13 residues. Trimming stripped 5 bases from V and 5 bases from J, with 13 bases between. Germline-derived CDR1 and CDR2 are MDHEN and SYDVKM. The CDR3 nucleotides are TGTGCCAGCAGTCCACAGGGGGGGCACGAGCAGTACTTC. This translates into CASSPQGGHEQYF.

This chain uses TRBV7-9 with TRBJ1-3, with 8 bases matching TRBD1. The CDR3 contains 18 residues. V dropped 5 bases and J dropped 4; count of bases not matched to a gene: 16. CDR1 is SEHNR and CDR2 is FQNEAQ in the germline V gene (reference sequence). The CDR3: CASSTIRTQGARGNTIYF. The CDR3 nucleotides are TGTGCCAGCAGCACTATAAGGACCCAGGGGGCGCGAGGAAACACCATATATTTT.

CDR3 DNA sequence: TGTGCCAGTAGTATTCGACAGGGGGCTAAGACCGGGGAGCTGTTTTTT. This translates into CASSIRQGAKTGELFF. V is TRBV19 and J is TRBJ2-2; 10 bases are shared with TRBD1. Germline CDR1 and CDR2: LNHDA and SQIVND (reference sequence). CDR3 length: 16 amino acids. The junction had 6 bases not matched to a gene; V was cut back by 3 bases and J by 5 bases.

J is TRBJ2-7 and V is TRBV4-1; maybe TRBD1 (5 bases). CDR1 is MGHRA, CDR2 YSYEKL, per germline. V was trimmed by 2 bases and J by 5 bases, leaving 19 bases between them. There are 16 residues in the CDR3. CDR3 loop: CASSQIPRTRANEQYF. DNA of the CDR3: TGCGCCAGCAGCCAAATACCTAGGACAAGGGCAAACGAGCAGTACTTC.

The chain links TRBV5-6 to TRBJ2-7, with 7 bases lining up with TRBD1. Germline CDR1 reads SGHDT; CDR2 reads YYEEEE. V lost 4 bases and J lost 2; bases outside the gene matches: 3. The CDR3 loop spans 13 amino acids. CDR3 DNA sequence: TGTGCCAGCAGCCCCGGGACAGCCTACGAGCAGTACTTC. Translation: CASSPGTAYEQYF.

The chain is built from TRBV9 and TRBJ2-3; 8 bases fit TRBD2. The CDR3 has 15 residues. The junction had 2 bases not matched to a gene; V was cut back by 0 bases and J by 2 bases. Per germline, CDR1 SGDLS and CDR2 YYNGEE. The CDR3 sequence is CASSVGLALTDTQYF. CDR3 bases: TGTGCCAGCAGCGTAGGACTAGCGCTCACAGATACGCAGTATTTT.

This chain links TRBV9 with TRBJ1-3; tentatively, D is TRBD1 (5 bases). Per the germline V gene, CDR1 is SGDLS and CDR2 is YYNGEE. The CDR3 spans 15 residues. V was cut by 3 bases and J by 0 bases, with 10 bases left in between. The CDR3 DNA follows: TGTGCCAGCAGCGCGACGGGGGGCTCTGGAAACACCATATATTTT. It translates to CASSATGGSGNTIYF.

The chain carries TRBV27 and TRBJ1-2, with 7 nucleotides matching TRBD1. The CDR3 extends over 12 amino acids. Germline loops: CDR1 MNHEY, CDR2 SMNVEV (reference sequence). V gave up 4 bases and J gave up 4 bases; unmatched junction bases: 0. The CDR3 sequence: CASSSGGYGYTF. Written as DNA, the CDR3 is TGTGCCAGCAGTTCAGGGGGCTATGGCTACACCTTC.

This chain joins TRBV4-1 and TRBJ2-7; 13 nucleotides align to TRBD2. The CDR3 extends over 15 amino acids. Trimming removed 4 bases from V and 3 bases from J; junction bases left unmatched: 3. CDR1 and CDR2 from the germline V gene are MGHRA and YSYEKL. The CDR3 nucleotides read TGCGCCAGCAGCCGGGGGACTAGCGGGGACTACGAGCAGTACTTC. Residues: CASSRGTSGDYEQYF.

V usage is TRBV6-1 and J usage is TRBJ1-2; D is unclear. V was clipped by 4 bases and J by 6 bases, with 15 bases between them. There are 14 residues in the CDR3. Germline V gene data show CDR1 as MNHNS and CDR2 as SASEGT. Here the CDR3 reads CASSVLLLADGYTF. Here the CDR3 DNA reads TGTGCCAGCAGTGTACTTCTCTTGGCGGATGGCTACACCTTC.

This chain uses TRBV19 with TRBJ2-7; D may be TRBD2 (5 bases). This CDR3 has 16 amino acids. Trimming took 1 base from V and 3 from J, leaving 16 bases between them. Looked up from germline, CDR1 is LNHDA and CDR2 is SQIVND (reference sequence). The CDR3 DNA is TGTGCCAGTAGTATAGGCGGAGGAGTCCCAGACTACGAGCAGTACTTC. The encoded protein is CASSIGGGVPDYEQYF.

This chain links TRBV10-3 with TRBJ1-1; 8 nucleotides match TRBD1. CDR1 and CDR2 from the germline V gene are ENHRY and SYGVKD. The length of the CDR3 is 15 residues. Unmatched junction bases numbered 5, after V lost 2 bases and J lost 3 bases. CDR3 in DNA: TGTGCCATCAGTGAGAGACAGGGGAGGGACACTGAAGCTTTCTTT. It translates to CAISERQGRDTEAFF.